These 7 T cell receptor beta chains originate from one sample sequenced in a study of metastatic and nonmetastatic thyroid tumors. TCRdb re-called clones via MiXCR from the PCR reads. The sample includes roughly 89,000 clones, around an eighth of them seen just once. All patients were treatment-naive before thyroid surgery. Sequenced sample: tumor tissue. All receptors come from a female donor with papillary thyroid cancer or a benign thyroid nodule (not recorded which). Some clones in this sample may be carry-over from other donors' samples.

This clone has only a few counts. One junction end disagrees with the germline gene, perhaps due to a read error. The chain is built from TRBV27 and TRBJ2-3, with 9 bases matching TRBD2. The CDR3 spans 15 residues. Germline lookup yields CDR1 MNHEY and CDR2 SMNVEV (reference sequence). CDR3 coding DNA: TGTGCCAGCACCCTTAGCGGGAGCGGACCAGATAAGCAGTATTTT. Translating gives CASTLSGSGPDKQYF.

The CDR3 loop reads CASMYLPEDGYTF. The CDR3 DNA is TGTGCCAGCATGTACCTCCCTGAGGACGGCTACACCTTC. This chain connects TRBV2 to TRBJ1-2; no clear D gene. In germline, CDR1 is SNHLY, CDR2 FYNNEI. CDR3 size: 13 residues. V gave up 7 bases and J gave up 8 bases, with 17 bases separating them.

This clone was observed many times. The chain joins TRBV5-1 to TRBJ2-3; D may correspond to TRBD1 or TRBD2 (6 bases each). V lost 3 bases to trimming and J lost 1 base, with 24 bases between them. Germline CDR1 reads SGHRS; CDR2 reads YFSETQ. The length of the CDR3 is 19 residues. In DNA, the CDR3 is TGCGCCAGCAGCTACCCGGGGGCGGAGCCCAAAGGTCGCACAGATACGCAGTATTTT. Protein: CASSYPGAEPKGRTDTQYF. The whole variable domain, remainder taken from reference TRBV5-1 and TRBJ2-3, is KAGVTQTPRYLIKTRGQQVTLSCSPISGHRSVSWYQQTPGQGLQFLFEYFSETQRNKGNFPGRFSGRQFSNSRSEMNVSTLELGDSALYLCASSYPGAEPKGRTDTQYFGPGTRLTVL.

This clone occurred many times. The chain combines TRBV9 with TRBJ2-2; 9 nucleotides align to TRBD2. The junction had 7 bases not matched to a gene; V was cut back by 3 bases and J by 7 bases. CDR3 size: 15 residues. From germline, CDR1 is SGDLS and CDR2 YYNGEE. The CDR3 protein is CASSERLADLGELFF. The DNA for the CDR3 is TGTGCCAGCAGCGAGCGACTAGCGGACCTCGGGGAGCTGTTTTTT.

The J gene is TRBJ2-3, the V gene TRBV5-4; 8 bases align to TRBD2. V gave up 1 base and J gave up 4 bases; unmatched junction bases: 5. CDR3 length equals 15 residues. CDR1 and CDR2 (germline): SGHNT, YYREEE (reference sequence). CDR3 DNA: TGTGCCAGCAGCTTGCGAGCGGGAGTACCAGATACGCAGTATTTT. It codes for CASSLRAGVPDTQYF.

This clone was recorded at least ten times. The chain employs TRBV18 and TRBJ1-6; D call uncertain. The V gene lost 5 bases and the J gene lost 7 bases, with 9 bases spanning the gap. The V gene's germline CDR1 is KGHSH and CDR2 LQKENI. The CDR3 has 13 residues. The CDR3 sequence: CASSADGNSPLHF. The CDR3 DNA is TGTGCCAGCTCAGCGGACGGCAATTCACCCCTCCACTTT.

The sample holds many counts of this clone. This chain joins TRBV27 and TRBJ2-3; no firm D call. V was cut by 0 bases and J by 3 bases, with 10 bases left in between. Germline V gene lookup returns CDR1 MNHEY and CDR2 SMNVEV (reference sequence). This CDR3 has 15 amino acids. For the CDR3, the DNA is TGTGCCAGCAGTTTATCGCACTGGACGACAGATACGCAGTATTTT. This translates into CASSLSHWTTDTQYF.